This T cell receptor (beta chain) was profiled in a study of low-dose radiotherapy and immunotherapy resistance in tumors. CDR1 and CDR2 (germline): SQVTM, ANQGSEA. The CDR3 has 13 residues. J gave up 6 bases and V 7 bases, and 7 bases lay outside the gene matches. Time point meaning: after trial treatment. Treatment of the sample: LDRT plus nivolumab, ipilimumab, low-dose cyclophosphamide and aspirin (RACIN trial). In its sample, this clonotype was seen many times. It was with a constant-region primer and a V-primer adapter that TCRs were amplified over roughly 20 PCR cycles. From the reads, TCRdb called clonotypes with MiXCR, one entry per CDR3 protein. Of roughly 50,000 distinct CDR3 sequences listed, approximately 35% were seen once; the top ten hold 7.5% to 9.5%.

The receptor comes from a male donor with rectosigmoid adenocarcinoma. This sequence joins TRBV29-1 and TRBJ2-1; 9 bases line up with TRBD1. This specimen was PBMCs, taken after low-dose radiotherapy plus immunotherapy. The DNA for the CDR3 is TGCAGCGGAGGGACAGGGACCGGCAATGAGCAGTTCTTC. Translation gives CSGGTGTGNEQFF.